This T cell receptor beta chain was recovered during a study of cytomegalovirus exposure and HLA in healthy donors. This clone was detected a few times. The study ran its PCR with 60 Vbeta and 13 Jbeta primers. Generated by immunoSEQ multiplex PCR, the TCRdb table keeps only in-frame clones and is missing some. The data show almost 200,000 clones, 70% to 80% seen once. The length of the CDR3 is 14 residues. Trimming took 5 bases from V and 1 from J, leaving 11 bases between them. Germline V gives CDR1 SGHNT, CDR2 YENEEA. This chain connects TRBV11-3 to TRBJ1-1; D might be TRBD1 (5 bases). Sequencing was done on a sample of PBMCs. The TCR comes from a male donor in good health and CMV-seropositive. As DNA, the CDR3 is TGTGCCAGCAGCCCCCAGGGAGGGAACACTGAAGCTTTCTTT. Translation gives CASSPQGGNTEAFF.